This TCR beta chain appears in the sequencing data of a study of beta chain features in type 1 diabetes. Study overall: Regarding age, gender and cell yields, patients proved similar to healthy donors. Examination of sorted cells across all samples involved around 110 million cells.

CDR1 SGDLS and CDR2 YYNGEE come from the germline V gene. This CDR3 region has 15 residues. V lost 1 base, J lost 6 bases, and 4 bases stayed unmatched. Expressed TCRB transcripts were sequenced because the entire RNA isolate underwent reverse transcription. Sequenced by immunoSEQ multiplex PCR; TCRdb stores in-frame clones only, minus some. Of 250,000 to 350,000 clones in the sample, about 11% were seen once. About this clone itself: No antigen is known for it.

The study, taken as a whole, reports: Patients and controls would be equally affected if PCR favored shorter templates. When Type 1 diabetes patients were examined, their TCRB CDR3s proved moderately but significantly shorter in all four CD4+ subsets.

The TCR comes from a woman under 40 in good health. The sample consisted of naive CD4+ T cells from blood. The chain carries TRBV9 and TRBJ2-1; 10 bases agree with TRBD2. The CDR3: CASSVRLAGVNEQFF. The CDR3 coding sequence is TGTGCCAGCAGCGTAAGGCTAGCGGGAGTCAATGAGCAGTTCTTC.